The clone carrying this TCR beta chain was seen a few times. V lost 5 bases to trimming and J lost 7 bases; unmatched junction nucleotides: 8. CDR3 length: 14 residues. From germline, CDR1 is MGHRA and CDR2 YSYEKL. These data come from a study of PD-L1 blockade in urothelial cancer. Whole-study context: At 6 weeks and at 3 weeks (second dose) after treatment start, blood was analyzed. Blood samples had a median of 141,255 T cells.

Spike-ins of synthetic TCR analog templates went into each PCR. The data were produced by immunoSEQ multiplex PCR, yet TCRdb's version contains in-frame clones alone and is incomplete. The profile shows under 120,000 clones, approximately 85% of them singletons. The J gene is TRBJ1-2, the V gene TRBV4-1, with 9 bases identical to TRBD1. The sequencing here drew on PBMCs, taken around atezolizumab (anti-PD-L1) treatment. The TCR was taken from a man aged 45-65 years with urothelial cancer. CDR3 bases: TGCGCCAGCAGCTCACAGACAGGGGGAATTGGCTACACCTTC. Residues: CASSSQTGGIGYTF.